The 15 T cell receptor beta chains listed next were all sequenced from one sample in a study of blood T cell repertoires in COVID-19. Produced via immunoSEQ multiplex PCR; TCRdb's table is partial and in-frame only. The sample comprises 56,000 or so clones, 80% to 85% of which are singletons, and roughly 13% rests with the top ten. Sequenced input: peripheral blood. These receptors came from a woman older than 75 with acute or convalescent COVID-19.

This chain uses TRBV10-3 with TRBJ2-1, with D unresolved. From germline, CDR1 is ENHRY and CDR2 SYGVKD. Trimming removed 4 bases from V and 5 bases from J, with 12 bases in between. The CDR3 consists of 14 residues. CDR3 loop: CAISGVSRNNEQFF. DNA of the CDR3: TGTGCCATCAGTGGTGTCTCGAGGAACAATGAGCAGTTCTTC.

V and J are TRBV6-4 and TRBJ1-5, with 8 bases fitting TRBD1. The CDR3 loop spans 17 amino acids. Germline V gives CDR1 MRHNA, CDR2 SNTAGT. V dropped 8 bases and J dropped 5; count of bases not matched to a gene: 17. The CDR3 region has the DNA TGTGCCAGCCAAGGGCGGACAGGGATCCTGGTGGATCAGCCCCAGCATTTT. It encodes CASQGRTGILVDQPQHF.

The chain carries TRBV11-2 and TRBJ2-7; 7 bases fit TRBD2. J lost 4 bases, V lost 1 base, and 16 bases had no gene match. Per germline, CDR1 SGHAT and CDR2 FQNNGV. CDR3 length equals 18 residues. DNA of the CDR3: TGTGCCAGCAGCTTAGGTCCCCTACAGCGGGGAAGAGGTTACGAGCAGTACTTC. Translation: CASSLGPLQRGRGYEQYF.

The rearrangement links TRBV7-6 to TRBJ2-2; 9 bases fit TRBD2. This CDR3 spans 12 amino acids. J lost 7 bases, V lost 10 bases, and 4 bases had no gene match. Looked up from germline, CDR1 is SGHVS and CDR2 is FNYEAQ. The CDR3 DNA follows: TGTGCCACGGCGGGGGGGCACGGGGAGCTGTTTTTT. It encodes CATAGGHGELFF.

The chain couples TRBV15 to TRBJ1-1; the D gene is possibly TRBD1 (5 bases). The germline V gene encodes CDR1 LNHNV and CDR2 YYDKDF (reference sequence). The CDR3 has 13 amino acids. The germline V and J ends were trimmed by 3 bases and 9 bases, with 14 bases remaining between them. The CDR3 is CATSSGRQGKAFF. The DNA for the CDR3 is TGTGCCACCAGCAGTGGGAGGCAGGGTAAAGCTTTCTTT. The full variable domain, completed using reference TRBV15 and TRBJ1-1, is DAMVIQNPRYQVTQFGKPVTLSCSQTLNHNVMYWYQQKSSQAPKLLFHYYDKDFNNEADTPDNFQSRRPNTSFCFLDIRSPGLGDTAMYLCATSSGRQGKAFFGQGTRLTVV.

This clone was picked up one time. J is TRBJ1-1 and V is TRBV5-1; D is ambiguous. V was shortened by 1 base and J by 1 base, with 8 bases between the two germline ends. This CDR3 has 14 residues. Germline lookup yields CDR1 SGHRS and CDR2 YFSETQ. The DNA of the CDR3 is TGCGCCAGCAGCTTGTTTGAGGGGAACACTGAAGCTTTCTTT. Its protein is CASSLFEGNTEAFF. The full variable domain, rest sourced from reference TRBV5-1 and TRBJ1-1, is KAGVTQTPRYLIKTRGQQVTLSCSPISGHRSVSWYQQTPGQGLQFLFEYFSETQRNKGNFPGRFSGRQFSNSRSEMNVSTLELGDSALYLCASSLFEGNTEAFFGQGTRLTVV.

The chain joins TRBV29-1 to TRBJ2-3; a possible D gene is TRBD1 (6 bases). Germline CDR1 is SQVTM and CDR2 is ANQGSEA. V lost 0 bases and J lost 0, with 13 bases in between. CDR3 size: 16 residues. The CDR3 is CSVEEGGTPSTDTQYF. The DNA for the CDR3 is TGCAGCGTTGAAGAAGGTGGGACACCTAGCACAGATACGCAGTATTTT.

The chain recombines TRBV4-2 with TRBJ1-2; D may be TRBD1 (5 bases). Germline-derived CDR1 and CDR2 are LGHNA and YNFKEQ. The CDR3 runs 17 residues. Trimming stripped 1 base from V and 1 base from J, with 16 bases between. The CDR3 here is CASSQARVQGGNYGYTF. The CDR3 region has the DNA TGTGCCAGCAGCCAAGCCCGGGTGCAGGGTGGTAACTATGGCTACACCTTC.

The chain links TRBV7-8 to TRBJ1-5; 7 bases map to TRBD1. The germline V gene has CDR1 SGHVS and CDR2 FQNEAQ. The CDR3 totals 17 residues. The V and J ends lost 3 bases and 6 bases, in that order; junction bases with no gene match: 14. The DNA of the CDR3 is TGTGCCAGCAGCTTGGGACAGACGATGGGGGGTAGTCAGCCCCAGCATTTT. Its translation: CASSLGQTMGGSQPQHF.

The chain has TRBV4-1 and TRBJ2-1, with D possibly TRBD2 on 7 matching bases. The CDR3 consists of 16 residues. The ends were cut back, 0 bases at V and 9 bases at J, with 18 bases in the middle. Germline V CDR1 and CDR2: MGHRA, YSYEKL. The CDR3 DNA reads TGCGCCAGCAGCCAAGACGTGGGGGGGCAGGTAGGTGAGCAGTTCTTC. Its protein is CASSQDVGGQVGEQFF.

The CDR3 spells CASSLEGRSEKLFF. CDR3 nucleotide sequence: TGCGCCAGCAGCTTGGAGGGGAGGAGTGAAAAACTGTTTTTT. The J gene is TRBJ1-4, the V gene TRBV5-1, with TRBD1 as a possible D gene (5 bases). The CDR3 consists of 14 residues. The germline V gene has CDR1 SGHRS and CDR2 YFSETQ. The ends were cut back, 0 bases at V and 7 bases at J, with 10 bases in the middle.

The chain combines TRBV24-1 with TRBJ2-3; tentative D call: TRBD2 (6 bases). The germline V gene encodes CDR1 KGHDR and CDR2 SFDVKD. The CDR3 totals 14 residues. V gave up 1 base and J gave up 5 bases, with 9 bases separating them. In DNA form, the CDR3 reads TGTGCCACCAGTGATTTCGGGAGCCAAGATACGCAGTATTTT. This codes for CATSDFGSQDTQYF.

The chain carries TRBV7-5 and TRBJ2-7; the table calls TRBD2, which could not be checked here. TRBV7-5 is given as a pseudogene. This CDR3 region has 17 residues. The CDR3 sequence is CVRSLGPTSFLSYEQYF. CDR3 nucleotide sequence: TGTGTCAGAAGCTTAGGTCCCACTAGTTTCCTCTCCTACGAGCAGTACTTC.

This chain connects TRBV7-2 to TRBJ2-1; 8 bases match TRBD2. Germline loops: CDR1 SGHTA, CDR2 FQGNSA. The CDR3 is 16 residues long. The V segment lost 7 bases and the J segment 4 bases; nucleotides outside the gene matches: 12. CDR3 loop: CASNPSGGGTYNEQFF. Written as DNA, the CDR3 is TGTGCCAGCAACCCATCGGGAGGGGGGACGTACAATGAGCAGTTCTTC.

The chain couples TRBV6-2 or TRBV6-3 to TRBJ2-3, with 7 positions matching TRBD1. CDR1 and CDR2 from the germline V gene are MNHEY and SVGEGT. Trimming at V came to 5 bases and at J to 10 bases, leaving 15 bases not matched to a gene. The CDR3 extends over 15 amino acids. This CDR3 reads CASSTGQLGPRAQYF. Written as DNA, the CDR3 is TGTGCCAGCAGTACGGGACAGCTCGGGCCAAGGGCGCAGTATTTT.